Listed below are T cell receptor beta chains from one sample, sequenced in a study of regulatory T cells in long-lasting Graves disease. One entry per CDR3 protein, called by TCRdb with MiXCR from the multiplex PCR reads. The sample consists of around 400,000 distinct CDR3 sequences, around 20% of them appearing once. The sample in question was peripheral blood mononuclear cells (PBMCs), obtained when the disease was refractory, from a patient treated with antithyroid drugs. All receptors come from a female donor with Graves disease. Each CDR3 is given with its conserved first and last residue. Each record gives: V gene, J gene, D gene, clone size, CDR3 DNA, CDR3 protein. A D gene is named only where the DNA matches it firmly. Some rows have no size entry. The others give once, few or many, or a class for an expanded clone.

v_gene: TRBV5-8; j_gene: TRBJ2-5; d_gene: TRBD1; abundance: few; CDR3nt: TGTGCCAGCAGCCTCGGGACAGGGGTGGGCAGTCAAGAGACCCAGTACTTC; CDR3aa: CASSLGTGVGSQETQYF
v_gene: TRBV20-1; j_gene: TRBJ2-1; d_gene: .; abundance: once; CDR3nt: TGCAGTGCTAGAGATCCTTACAATGAGCAGTTCTTC; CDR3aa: CSARDPYNEQFF
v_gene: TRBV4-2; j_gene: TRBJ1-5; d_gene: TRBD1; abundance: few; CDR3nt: TGTGCCAGCAGCCAAGAGGCAGGACAGGGGGTTCAGCCCCAGCATTTT; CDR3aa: CASSQEAGQGVQPQHF
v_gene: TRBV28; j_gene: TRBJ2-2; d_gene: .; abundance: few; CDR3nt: TGTGCCAGCAGTTTATATTGGCAGCAGGACACCGGGGAGCTGTTTTTT; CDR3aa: CASSLYWQQDTGELFF
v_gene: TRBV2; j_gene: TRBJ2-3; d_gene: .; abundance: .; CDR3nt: TGTGCCAGCAGTGAAGGAGGGGCTAGCGAGTACACAGATACGCAGTATTTT; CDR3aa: CASSEGGASEYTDTQYF
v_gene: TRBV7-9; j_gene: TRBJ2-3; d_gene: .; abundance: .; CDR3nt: TGTGCCAGCGTAACCACAGATACGCAGTATTTT; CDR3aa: CASVTTDTQYF
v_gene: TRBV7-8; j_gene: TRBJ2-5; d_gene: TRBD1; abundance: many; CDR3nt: TGTGCCAGCAGCGCCAGTCCCGGGACAGGAGAGACCCAGTACTTC; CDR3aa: CASSASPGTGETQYF
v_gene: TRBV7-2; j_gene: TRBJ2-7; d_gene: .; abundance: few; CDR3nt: TGTGCCAGCAGCTTACAGCCTAATTGGGAGCAGTACTTC; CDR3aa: CASSLQPNWEQYF
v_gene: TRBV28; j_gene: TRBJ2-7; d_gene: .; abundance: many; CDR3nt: TGTGCCAGCAGGAAAGCGGTTATCCCGCACGAGCAGTACTTC; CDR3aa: CASRKAVIPHEQYF
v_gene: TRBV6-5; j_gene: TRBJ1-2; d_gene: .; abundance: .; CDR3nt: TGTGCCAGCAGTTCGGTCGGTTTTAGCGCCCTTTATGGCTACACCTTC; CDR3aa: CASSSVGFSALYGYTF
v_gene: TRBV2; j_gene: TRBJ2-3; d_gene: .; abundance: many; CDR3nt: TGTGCCAGCACCCTAAGGGGAAGGGGGACAGATACGCAGTATTTT; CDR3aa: CASTLRGRGTDTQYF
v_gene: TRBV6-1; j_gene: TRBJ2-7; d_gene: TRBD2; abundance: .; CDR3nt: TGTGCCAGCAGCCTAGGGACTAGACGGTACTACGAGCAGTACTTC; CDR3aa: CASSLGTRRYYEQYF